The 18 T cell receptor beta chains listed next were all sequenced from one sample in a study of T cells in Graves' hyperthyroidism and ophthalmopathy. Amplified regions were TCR beta CDR3 sequences from RNA transcripts. The HTBI set primed first-round TCR CDR3 RT-PCR. TCRdb analysed the multiplex PCR reads with MiXCR anew, one entry per CDR3 protein. The sample holds around 300,000 distinct CDR3 sequences, approximately 14% seen once. Input material: blood. The receptors stem from a woman aged 40-49 years with Graves' ophthalmopathy.

This clonotype was picked up many times. CDR3 DNA sequence: TGCGCCAGCACCCAGAGAGTACAGGACAATGAGCAGTTCTTC. Its translation is CASTQRVQDNEQFF. The V call is TRBV5-1, the J call TRBJ2-1; weak D call: TRBD1 (5 bases). V was cut by 6 bases and J by 5 bases, with 15 bases left in between. This CDR3 comprises 14 residues. Germline CDR1 and CDR2: SGHRS and YFSETQ. The complete variable domain, with remaining parts taken from reference TRBV5-1 and TRBJ2-1, reads KAGVTQTPRYLIKTRGQQVTLSCSPISGHRSVSWYQQTPGQGLQFLFEYFSETQRNKGNFPGRFSGRQFSNSRSEMNVSTLELGDSALYLCASTQRVQDNEQFFGPGTRLTVL.

The chain has TRBV6-1 and TRBJ2-1, with D perhaps TRBD2 (6 bases). The CDR3 loop spans 15 amino acids. Germline V CDR1 and CDR2: MNHNS, SASEGT. V lost 8 bases to trimming and J lost 4 bases, with 18 bases between them. As DNA, the CDR3 is TGTGCCAGCCGGGACTTCCAGGCGGGGTACAATGAGCAGTTCTTC. It encodes CASRDFQAGYNEQFF.

This clonotype was detected ten times or more. The rearrangement links TRBV12-3 or TRBV12-4 to TRBJ2-7; no definite D call. Deletions cut 3 bases from V and 2 bases from J, with 14 bases between. The CDR3 totals 15 residues. The CDR3 bases are TGTGCCAGCAGTTTCGGAACCCGTCCAGCCTACGAGCAGTACTTC. It translates to CASSFGTRPAYEQYF.

V and J are TRBV27 and TRBJ1-6; D gene ambiguous. The CDR3 totals 13 residues. The V end lost 3 bases, the J end lost 9 bases, and 9 bases lay between the germline ends. The V gene's germline CDR1 is MNHEY and CDR2 SMNVEV (reference sequence). The CDR3 region is CASSFSVRSPLHF. The CDR3 bases are TGTGCCAGCAGTTTTTCAGTTCGTTCACCCCTCCACTTT.

The V gene is TRBV3-1, the J gene TRBJ2-1; TRBD2 aligns across 7 bases. Germline-derived CDR1 and CDR2 are LGHDT and YNNKEL (reference sequence). This CDR3 comprises 15 residues. With V trimmed by 2 bases and J by 6 bases, 7 bases remained unmatched. The CDR3, as DNA: TGTGCCAGCAGCCAATTCATGTGGGGGGGCAATGAGCAGTTCTTC. It specifies CASSQFMWGGNEQFF.

This clonotype came up many times. The gene calls are TRBV7-2 and TRBJ2-1; no firm D call. The CDR3 consists of 11 residues. Looked up from germline, CDR1 is SGHTA and CDR2 is FQGNSA. Trimming left V 4 bases short and J 9 bases short, with 7 bases between. CDR3 residues: CASSSDVEQFF. In DNA, the CDR3 is TGTGCCAGCAGCTCCGACGTTGAGCAGTTCTTC.

This clonotype appeared a few times. The chain recombines TRBV3-1 with TRBJ1-1; 8 positions agree with TRBD1. The trim removed 0 bases at V and 11 bases at J, leaving 8 bases unmatched. This CDR3 is built from 14 residues. CDR1 LGHDT and CDR2 YNNKEL come from the germline V gene (reference sequence). The CDR3 DNA follows: TGTGCCAGCAGCCAAGATCCAGGGGGCGCTTCGGCTTTCTTT. It is translated as CASSQDPGGASAFF.

In this sample, this clonotype turned up many times. The V call is TRBV28, the J call TRBJ2-1; TRBD1 agrees at 9 bases. V shed 1 base and J 7 bases; nucleotides not matched to a gene: 8. From germline, CDR1 is MDHEN and CDR2 SYDVKM. The CDR3 has 16 amino acids. CDR3 residues: CASSLSGTGKRNEQFF. The CDR3 nucleotides are TGTGCCAGCAGTTTATCCGGGACAGGGAAAAGGAATGAGCAGTTCTTC.

This clonotype was seen ten or more times. V is TRBV6-1 and J is TRBJ1-1; tentative D call: TRBD1 (6 bases). This CDR3 is built from 19 residues. The germline CDR1 and CDR2 sequences are MNHNS and SASEGT. V lost 2 bases, J lost 5 bases, and 27 bases lay in between. CDR3 loop: CASSEPVLALGSRGTEAFF. DNA of the CDR3: TGTGCCAGCAGTGAACCCGTGCTTGCCCTAGGGTCGAGGGGGACTGAAGCTTTCTTT.

In this sample, this clonotype turned up many times. The rearrangement links TRBV6-1 to TRBJ2-1, with 12 bases fitting TRBD2. Trimming removed 5 bases from V and 3 bases from J; junction bases left unmatched: 11. Germline CDR1 and CDR2: MNHNS and SASEGT. The CDR3 extends over 18 amino acids. The CDR3 coding sequence is TGTGCCAGCAGTTTACAACCGGGACTAGCGGGTCTCTACAATGAGCAGTTCTTC. The encoded protein is CASSLQPGLAGLYNEQFF.

The V and J genes are TRBV3-1 and TRBJ1-6; D is unclear. V dropped 3 bases and J dropped 4 bases, with 4 bases sitting between them. The CDR3 has 13 residues. Germline values: CDR1 LGHDT, CDR2 YNNKEL (reference sequence). The CDR3 here is CASSQQYNSPLHF. The CDR3 DNA sequence: TGTGCCAGCAGCCAGCAATATAATTCACCCCTCCACTTT.

About this clonotype: With a much larger clone just one base away, this may be a read error. The chain combines TRBV5-5 with TRBJ1-3; no reliable D call. The CDR3 totals 14 residues. CDR1 SGHKS and CDR2 YYEKEE come from the germline V gene (reference sequence). V was pared by 1 base and J by 0 bases, with 5 bases between. The CDR3 is CASSLWSSGNTIYF. The CDR3 nucleotides read TGTGCCAGCAGCTTGTGGAGCTCTGGAAACACCATATATTTT.

This clonotype appeared many times. V and J are TRBV28 and TRBJ2-5; D gene ambiguous. V lost 5 bases and J 5 bases, leaving 12 bases between the germline ends. Germline CDR1 MDHEN, CDR2 SYDVKM. This CDR3 spans 13 amino acids. The DNA for the CDR3 is TGTGCCAGCAGTGACATCTTTGGGGAGACCCAGTACTTC. Translating it yields CASSDIFGETQYF.

This clonotype was counted at least ten times. The chain has TRBV7-6 and TRBJ2-2; no definite D call. The CDR3 has 15 residues. Germline values: CDR1 SGHVS, CDR2 FNYEAQ. The V end lost 1 base, the J end lost 2 bases, and 8 bases lay between the germline ends. CDR3 sequence (DNA): TGTGCCAGCAGCTTAGGCTTTGTAAACACCGGGGAGCTGTTTTTT. It specifies CASSLGFVNTGELFF.

This clonotype was detected many times. V is TRBV28 and J is TRBJ2-2; perhaps TRBD2 as D (5 bases). Germline values: CDR1 MDHEN, CDR2 SYDVKM. This CDR3 has 14 amino acids. Trimming left V 8 bases short and J 6 bases short, with 16 bases between. The CDR3 DNA reads as TGTGCCAGCCGGATAACGAGGAGGCCCGGGGAGCTGTTTTTT. Residues: CASRITRRPGELFF.

The CDR3 sequence is CSATGLGETQYF. CDR3 DNA sequence: TGCAGTGCAACGGGACTAGGGGAGACCCAGTACTTC. This chain connects TRBV20-1 to TRBJ2-5; 8 bases align to TRBD2. The CDR3 covers 12 residues. In germline, CDR1 is DFQATT, CDR2 SNEGSKA (reference sequence). J was trimmed by 5 bases and V by 6 bases; bases with no gene match: 5.

This clonotype showed up just a few times. This chain links TRBV19 with TRBJ2-6, with 7 bases lining up with TRBD1. This CDR3 region has 17 residues. Per germline, CDR1 LNHDA and CDR2 SQIVND (reference sequence). Trimming removed 5 bases from V and 0 bases from J; junction bases left unmatched: 7. The CDR3 region is CASSPRQGNSGANVLTF. CDR3 coding DNA: TGTGCCAGTAGTCCGAGACAGGGCAACTCTGGGGCCAACGTCCTGACTTTC.

Turning to this clonotype: A single base separates this from a much larger clone, so it may be a read error. The genes are TRBV10-3 and TRBJ1-2, with D perhaps matching TRBD1 (5 bases). Trimming took 7 bases from V and 6 from J, leaving 15 bases between them. The CDR3 extends over 13 amino acids. Germline loops: CDR1 ENHRY, CDR2 SYGVKD. The CDR3 nucleotides read TGTGCCATCACCCAGGGTGACAACCATGGCTACACCTTC. It codes for CAITQGDNHGYTF.